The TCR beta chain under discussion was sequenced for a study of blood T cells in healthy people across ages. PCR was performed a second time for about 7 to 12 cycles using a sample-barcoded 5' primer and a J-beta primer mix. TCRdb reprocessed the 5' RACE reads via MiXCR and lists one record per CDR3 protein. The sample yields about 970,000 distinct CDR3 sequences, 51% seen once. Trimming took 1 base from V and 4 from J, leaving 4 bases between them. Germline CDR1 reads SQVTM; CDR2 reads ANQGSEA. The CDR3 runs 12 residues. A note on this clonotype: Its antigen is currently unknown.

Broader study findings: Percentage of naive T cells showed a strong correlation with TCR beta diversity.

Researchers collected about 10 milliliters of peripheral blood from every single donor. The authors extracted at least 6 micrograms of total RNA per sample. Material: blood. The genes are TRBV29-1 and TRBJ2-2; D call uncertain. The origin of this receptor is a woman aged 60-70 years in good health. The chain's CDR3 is CSVEASTGELFF. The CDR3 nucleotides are TGCAGCGTTGAAGCCAGCACCGGGGAGCTGTTTTTT.